The clone carrying this T cell receptor beta chain appeared a few times. Its antigen is unknown. The record originates from a study of cytomegalovirus exposure and HLA in healthy donors. Study-wide results and caveats: Across donors, sequencing depth was assumed by presence/absence analyses to be roughly uniform. Most CMV-associated TCR beta chains appeared HLA-restricted in a later analysis.

Use of 60 Vbeta and 13 Jbeta primers characterized the PCR. The method was immunoSEQ multiplex PCR; TCRdb's version includes in-frame clones alone and lacks a portion of them. The sample has tens of thousands of clones, approximately 80% seen once. Sequences were obtained from PBMCs. This sequence originates from a man between 65 and 80 years old in good health and CMV-seropositive.

The CDR3 reads CASRYRQGRSYEQYF. DNA of the CDR3: TGTGCAAGTCGCTACCGACAGGGGCGCTCCTACGAGCAGTACTTC. The rearrangement links TRBV12-2 to TRBJ2-7; the D segment call TRBD1 is taken from the table without a DNA check. TRBV12-2 is deemed a pseudogene. The CDR3 totals 15 residues.